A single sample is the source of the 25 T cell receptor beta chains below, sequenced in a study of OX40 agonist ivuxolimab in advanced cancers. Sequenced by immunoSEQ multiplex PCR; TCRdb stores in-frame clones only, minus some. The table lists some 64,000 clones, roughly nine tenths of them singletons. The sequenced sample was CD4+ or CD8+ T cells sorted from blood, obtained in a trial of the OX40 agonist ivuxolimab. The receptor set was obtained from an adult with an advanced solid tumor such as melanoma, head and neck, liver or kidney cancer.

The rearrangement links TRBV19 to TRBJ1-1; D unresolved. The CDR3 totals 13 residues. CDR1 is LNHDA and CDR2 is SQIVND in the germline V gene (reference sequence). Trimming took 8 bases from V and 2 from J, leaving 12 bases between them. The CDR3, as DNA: TGTGCCAGTTCTACCTACTTAAACACTGAAGCTTTCTTT. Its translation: CASSTYLNTEAFF.

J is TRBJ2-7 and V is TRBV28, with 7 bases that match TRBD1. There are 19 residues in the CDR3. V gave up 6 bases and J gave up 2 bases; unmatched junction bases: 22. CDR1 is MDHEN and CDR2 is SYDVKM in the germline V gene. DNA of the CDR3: TGTGCCAGCAGAGACAGGGTCGATGGGCTACAGGTACGGGCCTACGAGCAGTACTTC. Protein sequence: CASRDRVDGLQVRAYEQYF. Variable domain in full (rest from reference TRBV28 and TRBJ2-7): DVKVTQSSRYLVKRTGEKVFLECVQDMDHENMFWYRQDPGLGLRLIYFSYDVKMKEKGDIPEGYSVSREKKERFSLILESASTNQTSMYLCASRDRVDGLQVRAYEQYFGPGTRLTVT.

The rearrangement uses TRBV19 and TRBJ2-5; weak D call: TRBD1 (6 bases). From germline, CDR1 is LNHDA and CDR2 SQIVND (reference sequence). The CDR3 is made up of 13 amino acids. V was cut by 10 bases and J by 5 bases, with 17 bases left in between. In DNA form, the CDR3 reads TGTGCCACCTCGGGACAAATGTTGGAGACCCAGTACTTC. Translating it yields CATSGQMLETQYF.

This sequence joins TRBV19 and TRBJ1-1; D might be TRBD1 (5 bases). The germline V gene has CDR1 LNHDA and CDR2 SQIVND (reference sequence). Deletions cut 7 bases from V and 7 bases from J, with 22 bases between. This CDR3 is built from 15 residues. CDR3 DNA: TGTGCCAGTACCTTCTACCGGGACGGCCGAGATGAAGCTTTCTTT. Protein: CASTFYRDGRDEAFF.

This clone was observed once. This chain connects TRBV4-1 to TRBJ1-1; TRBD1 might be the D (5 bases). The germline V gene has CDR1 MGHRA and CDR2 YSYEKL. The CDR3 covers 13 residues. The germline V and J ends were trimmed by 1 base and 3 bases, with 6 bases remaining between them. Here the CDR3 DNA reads TGCGCCAGCAGCCAAGGGGGGTACACTGAAGCTTTCTTT. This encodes CASSQGGYTEAFF.

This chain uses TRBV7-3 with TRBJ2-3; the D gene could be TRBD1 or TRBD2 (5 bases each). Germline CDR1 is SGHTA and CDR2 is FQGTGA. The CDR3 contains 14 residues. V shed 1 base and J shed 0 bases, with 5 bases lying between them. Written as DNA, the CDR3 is TGTGCCAGCAGCTTAAGGGGGAGCACAGATACGCAGTATTTT. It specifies CASSLRGSTDTQYF.

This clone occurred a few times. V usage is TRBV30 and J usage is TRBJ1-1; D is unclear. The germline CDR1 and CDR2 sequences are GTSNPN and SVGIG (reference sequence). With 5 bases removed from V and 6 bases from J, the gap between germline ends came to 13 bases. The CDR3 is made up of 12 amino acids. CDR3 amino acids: CAWDASGAEAFF. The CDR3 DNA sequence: TGTGCCTGGGATGCCTCCGGGGCTGAAGCTTTCTTT.

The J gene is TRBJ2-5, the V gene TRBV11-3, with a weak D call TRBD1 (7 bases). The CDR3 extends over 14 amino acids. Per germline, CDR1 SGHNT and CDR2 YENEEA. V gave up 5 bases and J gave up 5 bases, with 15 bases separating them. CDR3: CASSQTTGRETQYF. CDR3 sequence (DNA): TGTGCCAGCAGCCAAACGACAGGGAGGGAGACCCAGTACTTC.

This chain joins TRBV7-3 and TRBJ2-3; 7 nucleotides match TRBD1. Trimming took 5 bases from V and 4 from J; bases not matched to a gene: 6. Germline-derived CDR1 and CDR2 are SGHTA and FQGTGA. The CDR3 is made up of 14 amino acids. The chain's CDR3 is CASSPSTGSDTQYF. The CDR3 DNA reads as TGTGCCAGCAGCCCCTCGACAGGGTCAGATACGCAGTATTTT. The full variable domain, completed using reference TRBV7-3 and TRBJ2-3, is GAGVSQTPSNKVTEKGKYVELRCDPISGHTALYWYRQSLGQGPEFLIYFQGTGAADDSGLPNDRFFAVRPEGSVSTLKIQRTERGDSAVYLCASSPSTGSDTQYFGPGTRLTVL.

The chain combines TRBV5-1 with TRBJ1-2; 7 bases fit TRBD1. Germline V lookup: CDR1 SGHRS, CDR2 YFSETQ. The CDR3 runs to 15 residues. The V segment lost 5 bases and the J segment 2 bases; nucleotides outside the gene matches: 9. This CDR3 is CASSPQGIGNYGYTF. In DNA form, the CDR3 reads TGCGCCAGCAGTCCACAGGGGATTGGGAACTATGGCTACACCTTC.

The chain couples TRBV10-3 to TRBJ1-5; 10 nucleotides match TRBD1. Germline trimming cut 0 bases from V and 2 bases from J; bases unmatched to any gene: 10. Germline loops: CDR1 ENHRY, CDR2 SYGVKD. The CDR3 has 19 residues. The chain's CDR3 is CAISESLGQGQGGNQPQHF. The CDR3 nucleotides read TGTGCCATCAGTGAGTCGCTGGGGCAAGGACAGGGGGGCAATCAGCCCCAGCATTTT.

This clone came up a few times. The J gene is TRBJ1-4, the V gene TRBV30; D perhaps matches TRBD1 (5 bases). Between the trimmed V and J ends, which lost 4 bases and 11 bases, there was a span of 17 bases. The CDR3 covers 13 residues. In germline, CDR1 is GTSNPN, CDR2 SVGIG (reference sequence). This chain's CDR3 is CAWTSGQGGKLFF. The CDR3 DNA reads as TGTGCCTGGACGTCTGGCCAGGGAGGGAAACTGTTTTTT.

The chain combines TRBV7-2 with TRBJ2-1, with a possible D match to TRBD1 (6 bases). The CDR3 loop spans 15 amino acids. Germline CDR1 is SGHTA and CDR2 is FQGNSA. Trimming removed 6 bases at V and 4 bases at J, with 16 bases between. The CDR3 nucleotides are TGTGCCAGCAGTTCCACACTGACAGGATACAATGAGCAGTTCTTC. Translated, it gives CASSSTLTGYNEQFF.

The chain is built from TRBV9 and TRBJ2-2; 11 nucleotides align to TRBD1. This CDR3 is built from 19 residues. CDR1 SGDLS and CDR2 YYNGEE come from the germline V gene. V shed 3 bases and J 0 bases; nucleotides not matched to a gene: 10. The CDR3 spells CASSARTGGRISNTGELFF. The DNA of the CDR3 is TGTGCCAGCAGCGCTCGGACAGGGGGCCGAATCTCGAACACCGGGGAGCTGTTTTTT. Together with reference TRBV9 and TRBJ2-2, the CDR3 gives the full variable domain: DSGVTQTPKHLITATGQRVTLRCSPRSGDLSVYWYQQSLDQGLQFLIQYYNGEERAKGNILERFSAQQFPDLHSELNLSSLELGDSALYFCASSARTGGRISNTGELFFGEGSRLTVL.

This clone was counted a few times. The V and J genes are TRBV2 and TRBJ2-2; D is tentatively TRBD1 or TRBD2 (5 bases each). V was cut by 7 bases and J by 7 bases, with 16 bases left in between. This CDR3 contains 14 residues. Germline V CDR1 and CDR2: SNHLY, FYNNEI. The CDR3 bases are TGTGCCAGCACCGGGGCAGCCATAAGCGGGGAGCTGTTTTTT. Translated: CASTGAAISGELFF.

CDR3 coding DNA: TGTGCCAGCAGTTCCAGCCGGACCCAGTACTTC. This gives the protein CASSSSRTQYF. The V and J genes are TRBV6-6 and TRBJ2-5; unclear D gene. With 4 bases removed from V and 7 bases from J, the gap between germline ends came to 7 bases. Germline lookup yields CDR1 MNHNY and CDR2 SVGAGI (reference sequence). CDR3 length equals 11 residues.

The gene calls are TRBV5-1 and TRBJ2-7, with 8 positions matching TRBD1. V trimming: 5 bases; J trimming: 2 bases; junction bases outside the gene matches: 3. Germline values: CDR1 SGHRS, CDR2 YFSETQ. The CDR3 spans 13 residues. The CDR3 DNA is TGCGCCAGCAGACAGACAGGGGCCTACGAGCAGTACTTC. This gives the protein CASRQTGAYEQYF.

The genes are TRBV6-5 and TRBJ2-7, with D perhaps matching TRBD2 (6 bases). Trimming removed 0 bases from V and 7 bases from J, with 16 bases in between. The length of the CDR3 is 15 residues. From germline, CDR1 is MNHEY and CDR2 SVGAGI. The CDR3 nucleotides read TGTGCCAGCAGTTACTCCTCGGGGGAGGTGGGTGAGCAGTACTTC. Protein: CASSYSSGEVGEQYF.

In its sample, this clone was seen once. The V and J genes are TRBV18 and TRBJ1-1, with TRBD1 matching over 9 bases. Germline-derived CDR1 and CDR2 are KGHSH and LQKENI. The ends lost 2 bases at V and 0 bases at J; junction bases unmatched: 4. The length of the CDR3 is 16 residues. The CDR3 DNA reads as TGTGCCAGCTCACCAGCCGGGACAGGGATGAACACTGAAGCTTTCTTT. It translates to CASSPAGTGMNTEAFF.

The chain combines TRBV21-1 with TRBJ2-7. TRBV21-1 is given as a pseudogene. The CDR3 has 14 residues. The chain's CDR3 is CASYEGGRRLEQYF. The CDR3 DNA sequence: TGTGCCAGTTATGAGGGGGGCCGTCGGTTAGAGCAGTACTTC.

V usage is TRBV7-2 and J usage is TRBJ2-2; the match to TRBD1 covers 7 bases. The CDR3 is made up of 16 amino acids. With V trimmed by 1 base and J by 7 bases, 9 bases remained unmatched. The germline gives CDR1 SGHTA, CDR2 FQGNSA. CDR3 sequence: CASSLGTGGGVGELFF. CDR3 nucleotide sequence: TGTGCCAGCAGCTTAGGGACAGGTGGGGGTGTCGGGGAGCTGTTTTTT.

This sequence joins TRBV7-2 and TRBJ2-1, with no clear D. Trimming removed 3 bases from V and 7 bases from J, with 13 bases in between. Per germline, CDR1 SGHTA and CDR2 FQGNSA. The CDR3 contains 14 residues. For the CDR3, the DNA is TGTGCCAGCAGCTTGGACGGCCCTACTAATGAGCAGTTCTTC. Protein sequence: CASSLDGPTNEQFF.

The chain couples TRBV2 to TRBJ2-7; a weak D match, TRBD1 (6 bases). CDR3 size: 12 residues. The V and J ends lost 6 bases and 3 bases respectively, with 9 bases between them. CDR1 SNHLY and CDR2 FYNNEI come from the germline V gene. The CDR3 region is CASRKDSYEQYF. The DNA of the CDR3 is TGTGCCAGCAGAAAGGACAGCTACGAGCAGTACTTC.

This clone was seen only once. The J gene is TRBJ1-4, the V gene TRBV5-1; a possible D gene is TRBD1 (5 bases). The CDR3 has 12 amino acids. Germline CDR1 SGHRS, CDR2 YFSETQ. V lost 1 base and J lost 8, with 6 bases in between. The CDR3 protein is CASSLWGEKLFF. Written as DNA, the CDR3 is TGCGCCAGCAGCTTGTGGGGGGAAAAACTGTTTTTT.

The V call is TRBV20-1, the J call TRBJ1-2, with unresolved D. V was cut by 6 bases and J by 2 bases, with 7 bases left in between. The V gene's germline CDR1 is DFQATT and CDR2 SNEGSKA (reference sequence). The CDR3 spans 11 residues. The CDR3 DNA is TGCAGTGCCCCGGACAACTATGGCTACACCTTC. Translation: CSAPDNYGYTF.